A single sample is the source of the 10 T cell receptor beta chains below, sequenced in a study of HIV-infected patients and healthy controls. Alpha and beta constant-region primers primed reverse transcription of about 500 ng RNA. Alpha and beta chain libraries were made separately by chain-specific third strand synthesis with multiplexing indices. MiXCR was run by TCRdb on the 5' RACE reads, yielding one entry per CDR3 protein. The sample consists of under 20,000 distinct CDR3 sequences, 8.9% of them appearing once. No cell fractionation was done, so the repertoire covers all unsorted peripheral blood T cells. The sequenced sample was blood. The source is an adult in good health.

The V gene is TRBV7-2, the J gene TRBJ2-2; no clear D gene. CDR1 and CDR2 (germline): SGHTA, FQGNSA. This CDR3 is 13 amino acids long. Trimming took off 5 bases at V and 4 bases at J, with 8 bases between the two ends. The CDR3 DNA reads TGTGCCAGCAGCCCAACGGGCACCGGGGAGCTGTTTTTT. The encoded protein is CASSPTGTGELFF.

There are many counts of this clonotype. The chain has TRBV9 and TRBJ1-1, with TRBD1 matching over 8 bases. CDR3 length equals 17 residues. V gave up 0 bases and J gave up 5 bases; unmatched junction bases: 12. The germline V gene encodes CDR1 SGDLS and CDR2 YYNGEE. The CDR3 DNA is TGTGCCAGCAGCGTAGCTAGGACAGGGCCTGCTGGGACTGAAGCTTTCTTT. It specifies CASSVARTGPAGTEAFF.

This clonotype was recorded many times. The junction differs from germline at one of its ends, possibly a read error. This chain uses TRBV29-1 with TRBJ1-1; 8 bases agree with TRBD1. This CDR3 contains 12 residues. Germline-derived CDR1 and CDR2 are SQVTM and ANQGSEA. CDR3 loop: CSVEDRGPEAFF. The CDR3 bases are TGCAGCGTCGAAGACAGGGGCCCTGAAGCTTTCTTT. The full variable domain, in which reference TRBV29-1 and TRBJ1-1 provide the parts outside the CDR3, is SAVISQKPSRDICQRGTSLTIQCQVDSQVTMMFWYRQQPGQSLTLIATANQGSEATYESGFVIDKFPISRPNLTFSTLTVSNMSPEDSSIYLCSVEDRGPEAFFGQGTRLTVV.

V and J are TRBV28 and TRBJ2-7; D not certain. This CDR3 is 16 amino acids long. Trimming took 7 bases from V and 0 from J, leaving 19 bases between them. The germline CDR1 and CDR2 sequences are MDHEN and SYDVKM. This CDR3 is CASTPPPPVSSYEQYF. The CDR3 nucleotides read TGTGCCAGCACCCCACCCCCCCCAGTATCCTCCTACGAGCAGTACTTC.

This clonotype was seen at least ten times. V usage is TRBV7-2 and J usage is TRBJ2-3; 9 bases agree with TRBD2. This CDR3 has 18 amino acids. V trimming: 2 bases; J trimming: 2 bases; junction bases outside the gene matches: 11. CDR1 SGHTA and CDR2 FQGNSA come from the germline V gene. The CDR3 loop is CASSLNLISGGSTDTQYF. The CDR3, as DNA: TGTGCCAGCAGCTTAAATTTGATTAGCGGGGGCTCCACAGATACGCAGTATTTT.

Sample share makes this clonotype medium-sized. CDR3 DNA sequence: TGTGCCAGCCGTGCTTCTGTCGGGGGGCACTACAATGAGCAGTTCTTC. Encoded protein: CASRASVGGHYNEQFF. This chain connects TRBV7-2 to TRBJ2-1; tentative D call: TRBD2 (7 bases). This CDR3 contains 16 residues. Trimming shortened V by 8 bases and J by 3 bases, and 20 bases separated the two germline ends. In germline, CDR1 is SGHTA, CDR2 FQGNSA.

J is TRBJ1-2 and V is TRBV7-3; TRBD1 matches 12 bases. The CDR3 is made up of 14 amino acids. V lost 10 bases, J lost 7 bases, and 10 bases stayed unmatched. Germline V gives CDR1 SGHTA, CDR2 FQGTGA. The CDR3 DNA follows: TGTGCCACCCAGGGACAGGGGGCTATTTTTGGCTACACCTTC. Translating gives CATQGQGAIFGYTF.

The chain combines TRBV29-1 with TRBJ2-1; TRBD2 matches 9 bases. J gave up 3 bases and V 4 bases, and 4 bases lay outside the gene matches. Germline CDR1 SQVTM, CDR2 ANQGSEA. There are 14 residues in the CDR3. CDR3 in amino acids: CSVAQRGDYNEQFF. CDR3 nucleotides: TGCAGCGTTGCCCAGCGGGGGGACTACAATGAGCAGTTCTTC.

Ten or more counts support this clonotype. CDR3 in DNA: TGTGCCAGTAGTATGTGGACAGGAGAAGAGACCCAGTACTTC. The encoded protein is CASSMWTGEETQYF. This chain links TRBV19 with TRBJ2-5; 7 positions agree with TRBD1. Germline CDR1 LNHDA, CDR2 SQIVND (reference sequence). J was trimmed by 3 bases and V by 3 bases; bases with no gene match: 4. The CDR3 is made up of 14 amino acids.

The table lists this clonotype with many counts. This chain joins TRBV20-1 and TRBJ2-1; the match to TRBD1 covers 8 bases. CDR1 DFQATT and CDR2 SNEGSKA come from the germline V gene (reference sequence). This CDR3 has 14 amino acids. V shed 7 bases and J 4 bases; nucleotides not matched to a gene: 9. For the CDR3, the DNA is TGCAGTGGTATCGCAGGGGGCGAGTACAATGAGCAGTTCTTC. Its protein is CSGIAGGEYNEQFF.